This T cell receptor (beta chain) was recovered during a study of T cell changes during pregnancy in multiple sclerosis (dated by TCRdb to between 2018 and 2021). For the study in its entirety: The study looked at changes in the T cell repertoire across pregnancy in women with multiple sclerosis.

A word on this clone: Its antigen is still unknown. The record has no base qualities; no much larger clone is one base away. Other DNA sequences in this specimen translate into the identical CDR3.

Between the V and J ends, shortened by 3 bases and 0 bases respectively, the junction contains 6 bases. The CDR3 holds 13 amino acids from the cysteine to the phenylalanine. The DNA shown is the 39-base CDR3, in frame from base 1. The germline V gene gives CDR1 as KGHSH and CDR2 as LQKENI. The library relied on the immunoSEQ multiplex PCR assay. Sourced from immuneACCESS, this table was stored by TCRdb with only in-frame sequences that have V and J called. A share of the clones is absent; for the studies checked, an unresolved V gene accounts for under half, and the remainder has no known explanation. The sample table contains more than 70,000 clones; only one count was recorded for 90% to 95% of them. Clones ranked in the top ten supply about 1.7% of the sample.

The specimen was peripheral blood, collected after pregnancy. The rearranged segments are TRBV18 and TRBJ2-7; the D gene is unclear. This sequence originates from a female donor in good health, enrolled as a control in a pregnancy study. The nucleotide sequence reads as follows: TGTGCCAGCTCACCGGTTAGCTCCTACGAGCAGTACTTC. The translation is CASSPVSSYEQYF.